This T cell receptor beta chain is from a study of T-cell reconstitution after alpha-beta-depleted transplantation in children. In regard to this clonotype: Antigen specificity is unknown.

Study outcomes and limitations: Two months or so post-transplant, alpha-beta T cells reportedly derived from several hundred expanded graft clones.

Library preparation (for TCRbeta) was performed with unique molecular identifiers. MiXCR, run by TCRdb on the PCR reads, gives a single entry per CDR3 protein. The repertoire holds 15,000 to 20,000 distinct CDR3 sequences, with under 15% as singletons. This CDR3 is built from 18 residues. V was pared by 2 bases and J by 10 bases, with 15 bases of the junction left unmatched. The germline V gene has CDR1 SGHAT and CDR2 FQNNGV. This TCR was recovered from a boy younger than two who had a stem cell transplant for Wiskott-Aldrich syndrome, so the T cells may come from the graft donor. The sample consisted of PBMCs, mostly from graft donor cells, taken 180 days after TCRalphabeta/CD19-depleted stem cell transplant. The gene calls are TRBV11-2 and TRBJ1-6; 9 bases fit TRBD1. In nucleotides, the CDR3 is TGTGCCAGCAGCTTACCCAGCACCACAGGGGGCGCAGACTCACCCCTCCACTTT. This sequence encodes CASSLPSTTGGADSPLHF.